The present entry profiles one T cell receptor beta chain with its context. The antigen remains undetermined. A much larger clone differs from this one at a single base, so this may be a read error. The CDR3 contains 12 residues. V was pared by 8 bases and J by 2 bases, with 10 bases between. Germline V gene lookup returns CDR1 SNHLY and CDR2 FYNNEI. Unsorted bulk tissue, roughly 19-33 mg of it, served as the source for co-extraction of RNA and DNA. From approximately 500 ng total RNA, TCR beta cDNA was generated with a primer in the constant region. Three nested multiplex PCR rounds, a slightly modified ARM-PCR, produced the libraries for TCR beta. The opening two PCR rounds, about 11 cycles each, paired TRBV1-TRBV30 forward primers with a C-beta reverse primer. Via MiXCR, TCRdb re-called the multiplex PCR reads, giving one row per CDR3 protein. The table records more than 85,000 distinct CDR3 sequences, about four fifths of them present only once.

The source of the sample is a study of tumor-infiltrating lymphocytes in primary liver carcinoma. General study results and limits: Overlap in tumor-adjacent and tumor-blood pairs fell below that of tumor region pairs. Only about 7.5-24% of top clones spanned all five tumor regions.

The V gene is TRBV2, the J gene TRBJ2-7; D is tentatively TRBD1 or TRBD2 (5 bases each). The material sequenced was liver tumor tissue from sampling region 3. Regarding subset: tumor region T3, left-lateral pole. The TCR comes from a man aged 40-49 years with primary liver carcinoma and hepatitis B virus infection. The CDR3 protein is CASCTGPYEQYF. The CDR3 bases are TGTGCCAGCTGTACGGGGCCCTACGAGCAGTACTTC.